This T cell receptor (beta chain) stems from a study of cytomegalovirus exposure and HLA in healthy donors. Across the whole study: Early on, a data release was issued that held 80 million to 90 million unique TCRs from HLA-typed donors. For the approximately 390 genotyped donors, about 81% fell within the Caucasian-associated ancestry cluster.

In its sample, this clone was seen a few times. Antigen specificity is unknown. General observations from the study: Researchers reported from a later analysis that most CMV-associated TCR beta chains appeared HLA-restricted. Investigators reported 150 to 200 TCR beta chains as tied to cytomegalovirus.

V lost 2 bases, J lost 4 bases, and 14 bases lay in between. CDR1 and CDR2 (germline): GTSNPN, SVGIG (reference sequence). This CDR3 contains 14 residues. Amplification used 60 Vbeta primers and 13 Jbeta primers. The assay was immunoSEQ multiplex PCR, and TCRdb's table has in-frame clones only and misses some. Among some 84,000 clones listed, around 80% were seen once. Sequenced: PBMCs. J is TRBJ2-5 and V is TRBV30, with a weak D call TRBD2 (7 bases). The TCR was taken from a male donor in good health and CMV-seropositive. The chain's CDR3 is CAWSRGGGAETQYF. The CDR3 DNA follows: TGTGCCTGGAGTAGAGGGGGGGGAGCAGAGACCCAGTACTTC.